Listed below are T cell receptor beta chains from one sample, sequenced in a study of human T cells and chemical hapten exposure. Using its own MiXCR run on the RACE reads, TCRdb lists one record per CDR3 protein. The sample yields some 300,000 distinct CDR3 sequences, about 5.4% seen once. Sequencing was performed on whole blood, taken in connection with sensitization to the hapten diphenylcyclopropenone (DPC). These receptors came from a woman younger than 35 with alopecia areata. Some clones in this sample may be carry-over from other donors' samples. The CDR3 runs from the conserved cysteine through the conserved F or W. Each record gives: CDR3 DNA, CDR3 protein, J gene, clone size, D gene, V gene. A D gene is named only where the DNA matches it firmly. Only some rows state a clone size, as once, few, many or a class for expanded clones.

cdr3_nt: TGTGCCAGCAGCGCCTCTTTCCGGGACCCACCTAACTATGGCTACACCTTC
cdr3_aa: CASSASFRDPPNYGYTF
j_call: TRBJ1-2
clone_size: NA
d_call: NA
v_call: TRBV9

cdr3_nt: TGTGCCAGCAGCCCCGGACAGGGGATTCTTAACACTGAAGCTTTCTTT
cdr3_aa: CASSPGQGILNTEAFF
j_call: TRBJ1-1
clone_size: many
d_call: TRBD1
v_call: TRBV7-8

cdr3_nt: TGTGCCAGCAGTTACGCCCACCCGGGGGCAGAGACCCAGTACTTC
cdr3_aa: CASSYAHPGAETQYF
j_call: TRBJ2-5
clone_size: few
d_call: NA
v_call: TRBV6-6

cdr3_nt: TGTGCCATCGGGGGAGAAGGGGCGGATGAAAAACTGTTTTTT
cdr3_aa: CAIGGEGADEKLFF
j_call: TRBJ1-4
clone_size: many
d_call: NA
v_call: TRBV10-3

cdr3_nt: TGCGCCAGCAGCTTGGAATCGGGATATGGCTACACCTTC
cdr3_aa: CASSLESGYGYTF
j_call: TRBJ1-2
clone_size: NA
d_call: NA
v_call: TRBV5-1

cdr3_nt: TGTGCCAGCCGACTAGCGGGGGAAGATACGCAGTATTTT
cdr3_aa: CASRLAGEDTQYF
j_call: TRBJ2-3
clone_size: many
d_call: TRBD2
v_call: TRBV6-2/TRBV6-3

cdr3_nt: TGTGCCAGCAGGGGCGGCAGCTATGGCTACACCTTC
cdr3_aa: CASRGGSYGYTF
j_call: TRBJ1-2
clone_size: many
d_call: NA
v_call: TRBV2

cdr3_nt: TGTGCCAGCAGCTTCCAGACAAGTGGAGATGGAAACACCATATATTTT
cdr3_aa: CASSFQTSGDGNTIYF
j_call: TRBJ1-3
clone_size: few
d_call: NA
v_call: TRBV11-2

cdr3_nt: TGTGCCAGCAGCCACCGGACAGGGCGCGTACCCAACTATGGCTACACCTTC
cdr3_aa: CASSHRTGRVPNYGYTF
j_call: TRBJ1-2
clone_size: many
d_call: TRBD1
v_call: TRBV7-9

cdr3_nt: TGTGCCAGCAGCTTAATCCTTTACAATGAGCAGTTCTTC
cdr3_aa: CASSLILYNEQFF
j_call: TRBJ2-1
clone_size: many
d_call: NA
v_call: TRBV7-2

cdr3_nt: TGTGCCAGCAGCCTACCCAGCGGGGTAGGCGCTGAAGCTTTCTTT
cdr3_aa: CASSLPSGVGAEAFF
j_call: TRBJ1-1
clone_size: many
d_call: NA
v_call: TRBV13

cdr3_nt: TGTGCCAGCAGCCAAGCCGGCGGGGACACAGATACGCAGTATTTT
cdr3_aa: CASSQAGGDTDTQYF
j_call: TRBJ2-3
clone_size: NA
d_call: NA
v_call: TRBV3-1

cdr3_nt: TGTGCCAGCAGTTACGCTCAGCGGGGGAGCACAGATACGCAGTATTTT
cdr3_aa: CASSYAQRGSTDTQYF
j_call: TRBJ2-3
clone_size: NA
d_call: TRBD2
v_call: TRBV6-2/TRBV6-3

cdr3_nt: TGCAGTGCTCCTCAGGGGTCCACAGATACGCAGTATTTT
cdr3_aa: CSAPQGSTDTQYF
j_call: TRBJ2-3
clone_size: many
d_call: NA
v_call: TRBV20-1

cdr3_nt: TGCGCCAGCAGCCGAGAGATGGGGGGGAATCAGCCCCAGCATTTT
cdr3_aa: CASSREMGGNQPQHF
j_call: TRBJ1-5
clone_size: many
d_call: NA
v_call: TRBV4-3

cdr3_nt: TGCAGTGCCTCCGACAGGGGGAATGAAAAACTGTTTTTT
cdr3_aa: CSASDRGNEKLFF
j_call: TRBJ1-4
clone_size: many
d_call: TRBD1
v_call: TRBV20-1

cdr3_nt: TGTGCCAGCAGTGACCCAAGACAGGGGAATGAGCAGTTCTTC
cdr3_aa: CASSDPRQGNEQFF
j_call: TRBJ2-1
clone_size: many
d_call: TRBD1
v_call: TRBV25-1

cdr3_nt: TGCGCCAGCAGCCAAGAATTGGGCAGGGGATCCAATCAGCCCCAGCATTTT
cdr3_aa: CASSQELGRGSNQPQHF
j_call: TRBJ1-5
clone_size: few
d_call: NA
v_call: TRBV4-1

cdr3_nt: TGTGCCATCAGTGAGCCGACGAGGACAGGGTACTTCGCCTACGAGCAGTACTTC
cdr3_aa: CAISEPTRTGYFAYEQYF
j_call: TRBJ2-7
clone_size: few
d_call: TRBD1
v_call: TRBV10-3

cdr3_nt: TGTGCCAGCACCCTAAGAGACAGAATTTGGGGCGAGCAGTACTTC
cdr3_aa: CASTLRDRIWGEQYF
j_call: TRBJ2-7
clone_size: few
d_call: NA
v_call: TRBV28

cdr3_nt: TGTGCCATCCTAACGGGCTATAGCACAGATACGCAGTATTTT
cdr3_aa: CAILTGYSTDTQYF
j_call: TRBJ2-3
clone_size: many
d_call: NA
v_call: TRBV7-9

cdr3_nt: TGCAGTGCTAGAGAGTGGGCAGACAACTATGGCTACACCTTC
cdr3_aa: CSAREWADNYGYTF
j_call: TRBJ1-2
clone_size: few
d_call: NA
v_call: TRBV20-1

cdr3_nt: TGCGCCAGCAGTGCGACCGGGACAGGCCAGGAAAACTCCTACGAGCAGTACTTC
cdr3_aa: CASSATGTGQENSYEQYF
j_call: TRBJ2-7
clone_size: many
d_call: TRBD1
v_call: TRBV23-1

cdr3_nt: TGTGCCAGTGAAAGGGGAATCAATCAGCCCCAGCATTTT
cdr3_aa: CASERGINQPQHF
j_call: TRBJ1-5
clone_size: many
d_call: NA
v_call: TRBV6-4

cdr3_nt: TGTGCCAGCAGAGGACCCGGACTAGGAGGTTCCCAGTACTTC
cdr3_aa: CASRGPGLGGSQYF
j_call: TRBJ2-5
clone_size: NA
d_call: TRBD2
v_call: TRBV6-2/TRBV6-3

cdr3_nt: TGTGCCACCAGCAGAGGTGGTTTGGGGGAGACCCAGTACTTC
cdr3_aa: CATSRGGLGETQYF
j_call: TRBJ2-5
clone_size: many
d_call: NA
v_call: TRBV15

cdr3_nt: TGTGCCAGTAAGGGACAGGGTCAGCCCCAGCATTTT
cdr3_aa: CASKGQGQPQHF
j_call: TRBJ1-5
clone_size: few
d_call: TRBD1
v_call: TRBV19

cdr3_nt: TGCAGTGCTAGGGGGGGACAGGTCGTGTTCGATGAGCAGTTCTTC
cdr3_aa: CSARGGQVVFDEQFF
j_call: TRBJ2-1
clone_size: NA
d_call: TRBD1
v_call: TRBV20-1

cdr3_nt: TGTGCCAGCAGTTTAGGGGTGATCTCTGGAAACACCATATATTTT
cdr3_aa: CASSLGVISGNTIYF
j_call: TRBJ1-3
clone_size: few
d_call: NA
v_call: TRBV12-3/TRBV12-4